This T cell receptor (beta chain) emerged from a study of immune evolution from preneoplasia to lung adenocarcinoma. Study observations and caveats: Top clone frequencies peaked in normal lung, apparently declining through invasive adenocarcinoma.

This clone was recorded once. What it recognizes is unknown. Sequencing was performed with immunoSEQ multiplex PCR; in TCRdb, only in-frame clones are kept and a portion is missing. The sample holds 9,500 or so clones, 75% to 80% seen once. Two lung cancer pathologists independently confirmed each histologic diagnosis. Nucleic acids came from premalignant or tumor cells enriched by macro-dissection. This CDR3 has 15 amino acids. Germline lookup yields CDR1 SGHNT and CDR2 YYREEE (reference sequence). Trimming left V 1 base short and J 2 bases short, with 12 bases between. This sequence originates from a person between 65 and 79 years old with lung adenocarcinoma. What was sequenced was FFPE minimally invasive lung adenocarcinoma tissue. The J gene is TRBJ1-1, the V gene TRBV5-4; D call uncertain. The CDR3 coding sequence is TGTGCCAGCAGCTTGCGGCAGCTGAAAAACACTGAAGCTTTCTTT. Translation gives CASSLRQLKNTEAFF.